The 15 T cell receptor beta chains presented below share a single source sample, sequenced in a study of T cell changes during pregnancy in multiple sclerosis. Clones were read by immunoSEQ multiplex PCR, and TCRdb kept only the in-frame ones, dropping some. The table includes over 35,000 clones, 85% to 95% detected once. Sample: peripheral blood. The origin of the receptors is a female donor with multiple sclerosis, enrolled in a pregnancy study.

The V gene is TRBV4-3, the J gene TRBJ1-2; possibly TRBD1 for D (6 bases). There are 16 residues in the CDR3. Germline V lookup: CDR1 LGHNA, CDR2 YSLEER. The V end lost 1 base, the J end lost 2 bases, and 14 bases lay between the germline ends. CDR3 region: CASSQGRGAENYGYTF. The CDR3 DNA reads as TGCGCCAGCAGCCAAGGGCGGGGGGCGGAAAACTATGGCTACACCTTC.

The V gene is TRBV10-3, the J gene TRBJ2-2; perhaps D is TRBD1 or TRBD2 (6 bases each). CDR3 length equals 13 residues. CDR1 and CDR2 from the germline V gene are ENHRY and SYGVKD. V lost 9 bases and J 4 bases, leaving 12 bases between the germline ends. The CDR3 sequence: CAMGGGPTGELFF. The CDR3 region has the DNA TGTGCCATGGGGGGCGGGCCCACCGGGGAGCTGTTTTTT.

This clone has a handful of counts. CDR3 coding DNA: TGCGCCAGCAGCCAAGAGGTTAGCGGGAGGAGGGGCAATGAGCAGTTCTTC. This codes for CASSQEVSGRRGNEQFF. The rearrangement links TRBV4-1 to TRBJ2-1; 10 bases are a match to TRBD2. The trim removed 0 bases at V and 6 bases at J, leaving 8 bases unmatched. The CDR3 has 17 residues. Germline lookup yields CDR1 MGHRA and CDR2 YSYEKL.

For the CDR3, the DNA is TGCGCCAGCAGCTTGGCCGACGGGCCCGGGGAGCTGTTTTTT. Translation gives CASSLADGPGELFF. This rearrangement joins TRBV5-1 to TRBJ2-2, with D unclear. This CDR3 contains 14 residues. Trimming removed 0 bases at V and 6 bases at J, with 9 bases between. Germline V lookup: CDR1 SGHRS, CDR2 YFSETQ.

The CDR3 coding sequence is TGTGCCAGCAGTGGACAGGGGGCCGGGAACACTGAAGCTTTCTTT. Its protein product is CASSGQGAGNTEAFF. The rearrangement links TRBV2 to TRBJ1-1, with 10 bases aligning to TRBD1. Looked up from germline, CDR1 is SNHLY and CDR2 is FYNNEI. The CDR3 totals 15 residues. V dropped 4 bases and J dropped 1; count of bases not matched to a gene: 3.

This chain connects TRBV5-4 to TRBJ2-2; D is possibly TRBD1 (6 bases). CDR1 is SGHNT, CDR2 YYREEE, per germline (reference sequence). The V end was cut by 4 bases, the J end by 3 bases, with 13 bases between. The CDR3 covers 15 residues. CDR3 protein: CASSGPGQDTGELFF. DNA of the CDR3: TGTGCCAGCAGCGGCCCGGGACAAGACACCGGGGAGCTGTTTTTT.

V usage is TRBV6-4 and J usage is TRBJ2-3; D may be TRBD1 (6 bases). V gave up 5 bases and J gave up 2 bases, with 14 bases separating them. CDR1 and CDR2 (germline): MRHNA, SNTAGT. The CDR3 is 15 residues long. This chain's CDR3 is CASSSETGSTDTQYF. The CDR3 nucleotides read TGTGCCAGCAGTAGCGAGACAGGATCCACAGATACGCAGTATTTT.

This clone has just one count. This CDR3 is CASSQSSRGLHEQYF. Written as DNA, the CDR3 is TGCGCCAGCAGCCAAAGTTCCAGGGGGCTCCACGAGCAGTACTTC. The chain employs TRBV4-3 and TRBJ2-7; 8 bases agree with TRBD1. The germline CDR1 and CDR2 sequences are LGHNA and YSLEER. CDR3 length equals 15 residues. J was trimmed by 5 bases and V by 2 bases; bases with no gene match: 8.

This chain uses TRBV2 with TRBJ2-2; D gene unclear. V dropped 6 bases and J dropped 6 bases, with 11 bases sitting between them. The CDR3 is 13 residues long. From germline, CDR1 is SNHLY and CDR2 FYNNEI. The CDR3 DNA reads as TGTGCCAGCAGGCCCCTAGTTGCCGGGGAGCTGTTTTTT. Its protein is CASRPLVAGELFF.

This sequence joins TRBV2 and TRBJ1-1; TRBD1 aligns across 7 bases. The CDR3 consists of 14 residues. V was pared by 4 bases and J by 1 base, with 3 bases of the junction left unmatched. CDR1 SNHLY and CDR2 FYNNEI come from the germline V gene. Here the CDR3 DNA reads TGTGCCAGCAGTGGCGGGACAGCGAACACTGAAGCTTTCTTT. It is translated as CASSGGTANTEAFF.

The rearrangement uses TRBV18 and TRBJ1-1; a weak D match, TRBD1 (6 bases). The CDR3 has 14 residues. Trimming pared 6 bases from V and 5 bases from J, leaving 16 bases between. Germline CDR1 KGHSH, CDR2 LQKENI. The CDR3 coding sequence is TGTGCCAGCTCGCTTAAACAGGGAGAGACTGAAGCTTTCTTT. This sequence encodes CASSLKQGETEAFF.

The J gene is TRBJ2-2, the V gene TRBV4-3; D not certain. The V gene's germline CDR1 is LGHNA and CDR2 YSLEER. The CDR3 runs 15 residues. The germline V and J ends were trimmed by 0 bases and 6 bases, with 11 bases remaining between them. This chain's CDR3 is CASSQDWPTAGELFF. CDR3 nucleotides: TGCGCCAGCAGCCAAGACTGGCCAACGGCCGGGGAGCTGTTTTTT.

In nucleotides, the CDR3 is TGCGCCAGCAGCCCGGGGACTAGCGGGAGTCAGACCCAGTACTTC. It codes for CASSPGTSGSQTQYF. This chain connects TRBV5-1 to TRBJ2-5; 14 bases align to TRBD2. This CDR3 is built from 15 residues. Looked up from germline, CDR1 is SGHRS and CDR2 is YFSETQ. J lost 6 bases, V lost 4 bases, and 5 bases had no gene match.

The rearrangement links TRBV6-6 to TRBJ2-5; either TRBD1 or TRBD2 may fit D (6 bases each). This CDR3 is 15 amino acids long. Germline V gene sequence: CDR1 MNHNY, CDR2 SVGAGI (reference sequence). V dropped 3 bases and J dropped 5 bases, with 16 bases sitting between them. This CDR3 reads CASSYSLGGGETQYF. The CDR3 nucleotides are TGTGCCAGCAGTTATTCGCTGGGGGGCGGCGAGACCCAGTACTTC.

V usage is TRBV7-2 and J usage is TRBJ2-7, with D perhaps matching TRBD2 (6 bases). Germline CDR1 reads SGHTA; CDR2 reads FQGNSA. Trimming took off 1 base at V and 0 bases at J, with 10 bases between the two ends. The CDR3 consists of 15 residues. CDR3 DNA sequence: TGTGCCAGCAGCTTAGGCGGGGCGAGCTCCTACGAGCAGTACTTC. It yields the protein CASSLGGASSYEQYF.